This entry lists 15 T cell receptor beta chains sequenced from one sample in a study of Graves' ophthalmopathy and Graves' hyperthyroidism. Using RNA transcripts, the TCR beta CDR3 regions were amplified. First-round RT-PCR employed HTBI primers, with a second-round multiplex PCR after it. TCRdb reanalysed the multiplex PCR reads using MiXCR and keeps one entry per CDR3 protein. The data hold around 470,000 distinct CDR3 sequences, with over 13% observed a single time. What was sequenced was blood. These receptors originate from a woman younger than 45 with Graves' ophthalmopathy.

This clonotype was picked up many times. V gene TRBV19 combines with J gene TRBJ1-1; D remains ambiguous. The V and J ends lost 3 bases and 0 bases respectively, with 17 bases between them. The CDR3 is made up of 17 amino acids. Looked up from germline, CDR1 is LNHDA and CDR2 is SQIVND (reference sequence). The CDR3 here is CASSIFSGSPLNTEAFF. The DNA of the CDR3 is TGTGCCAGTAGTATTTTTTCTGGCAGTCCGCTGAACACTGAAGCTTTCTTT.

At least ten counts were recorded for this clonotype. This chain joins TRBV24-1 and TRBJ1-5, with D possibly matching TRBD1 (5 bases). The CDR3 runs to 14 residues. Germline-derived CDR1 and CDR2 are KGHDR and SFDVKD. Trimming cost V 3 bases and J 4 bases, with 9 bases left between them. The chain's CDR3 is CATSDEGPNQPQHF. The CDR3 DNA reads as TGTGCCACCAGTGATGAGGGGCCGAATCAGCCCCAGCATTTT.

This clonotype came up a few times. V usage is TRBV5-1 and J usage is TRBJ2-4; D could derive from TRBD1 or TRBD2 (5 bases each). Trimming removed 6 bases from V and 6 bases from J, with 19 bases in between. The CDR3 runs to 15 residues. The V gene's germline CDR1 is SGHRS and CDR2 YFSETQ. The CDR3 is CASTAGHLRGNIQYF. CDR3 DNA sequence: TGCGCCAGCACCGCCGGACACCTGAGGGGAAACATTCAGTACTTC.

As for this clonotype: A read error is likely, as this CDR3 ends without the conserved phenylalanine or tryptophan. The gene calls are TRBV11-1 and TRBJ1-2; maybe TRBD1 (5 bases). From germline, CDR1 is SGHAT and CDR2 FQDESV (reference sequence). Trimming left V 5 bases short and J 8 bases short, with 24 bases between. The CDR3 covers 16 residues. As DNA, the CDR3 is TGTGCCAGCAGCCATCGGGACGGGCAATTTTTGGCGGGCTACACCGTC. It encodes CASSHRDGQFLAGYTV.

The V and J genes are TRBV6-2 or TRBV6-3 and TRBJ1-5; 9 positions match TRBD1. CDR3 length: 15 residues. Unmatched junction bases numbered 8, after V lost 5 bases and J lost 6 bases. Germline lookup yields CDR1 MNHEY and CDR2 SVGEGT. CDR3 loop: CASSRTGDRVQPQHF. The CDR3 region has the DNA TGTGCCAGCAGTCGCACCGGGGACAGGGTTCAGCCCCAGCATTTT.

This clonotype came up many times. This chain connects TRBV9 to TRBJ1-1; 7 bases are shared with TRBD1. Trimming cost V 4 bases and J 1 base; bases outside gene matches: 10. This CDR3 contains 16 residues. Germline CDR1 is SGDLS and CDR2 is YYNGEE. The CDR3, as DNA: TGTGCCAGCAGCACCCAGACCGGGACAGAGAACACTGAAGCTTTCTTT. Translation: CASSTQTGTENTEAFF. Complete variable domain (other parts from reference TRBV9 and TRBJ1-1): DSGVTQTPKHLITATGQRVTLRCSPRSGDLSVYWYQQSLDQGLQFLIQYYNGEERAKGNILERFSAQQFPDLHSELNLSSLELGDSALYFCASSTQTGTENTEAFFGQGTRLTVV.

This clonotype was recorded many times. This chain links TRBV5-1 with TRBJ1-3; no clear D. Looked up from germline, CDR1 is SGHRS and CDR2 is YFSETQ. V shed 2 bases and J shed 0 bases, with 3 bases lying between them. The CDR3 contains 13 residues. CDR3 in amino acids: CASSFTSGNTIYF. DNA of the CDR3: TGCGCCAGCAGCTTTACCTCTGGAAACACCATATATTTT.

The sample holds many counts of this clonotype. The chain links TRBV18 to TRBJ2-5; TRBD1 aligns across 9 bases. The CDR3 extends over 16 amino acids. The V gene's germline CDR1 is KGHSH and CDR2 LQKENI. V lost 7 bases and J lost 5; bases outside the gene matches: 14. In DNA, the CDR3 is TGTGCCAGCTGTACCGGGACAGGGCGAAGGGGCGAGACCCAGTACTTC. Protein sequence: CASCTGTGRRGETQYF.

This clonotype was detected ten times or more. This chain connects TRBV7-9 to TRBJ1-3; D is unclear. The CDR3 is 14 residues long. V lost 4 bases, J lost 4 bases, and 11 bases lay in between. Per germline, CDR1 SEHNR and CDR2 FQNEAQ (reference sequence). In nucleotides, the CDR3 is TGTGCCAGCAGCTCAGCGAGGGCCGGAAACACCATATATTTT. It encodes CASSSARAGNTIYF.

This clonotype came up many times. This sequence joins TRBV6-1 and TRBJ1-1, with unresolved D. This CDR3 contains 18 residues. Germline V CDR1 and CDR2: MNHNS, SASEGT. V was pared by 0 bases and J by 4 bases, with 21 bases between. The CDR3 loop reads CASSEAELRPVSSTEAFF. CDR3 bases: TGTGCCAGCAGTGAAGCAGAGCTCCGGCCGGTCTCGAGCACTGAAGCTTTCTTT.

The chain carries TRBV5-1 and TRBJ2-5; no firm D call. This CDR3 comprises 15 residues. Germline CDR1 and CDR2: SGHRS and YFSETQ. V was shortened by 0 bases and J by 3 bases, with 12 bases between the two germline ends. The CDR3 nucleotides read TGCGCCAGCAGCTTGGCCGCCGCCAGAGAAGAGACCCAGTACTTC. As protein: CASSLAAAREETQYF.

This clonotype has at least ten counts. The chain couples TRBV15 to TRBJ1-2, with no clear D. The CDR3 extends over 15 amino acids. Trimming took 0 bases from V and 4 from J, leaving 12 bases between them. The germline V gene has CDR1 LNHNV and CDR2 YYDKDF (reference sequence). In DNA, the CDR3 is TGTGCCACCAGCAGAGAGTGGGCCCCATCCTATGGCTACACCTTC. Translation gives CATSREWAPSYGYTF. The whole variable domain, filled in from reference TRBV15 and TRBJ1-2, reads DAMVIQNPRYQVTQFGKPVTLSCSQTLNHNVMYWYQQKSSQAPKLLFHYYDKDFNNEADTPDNFQSRRPNTSFCFLDIRSPGLGDTAMYLCATSREWAPSYGYTFGSGTRLTVV.

This clonotype was seen at least ten times. The chain couples TRBV29-1 to TRBJ1-3; tentatively, D is TRBD1 (5 bases). V lost 6 bases and J 2 bases, leaving 14 bases between the germline ends. This CDR3 region has 14 residues. Germline V gene data show CDR1 as SQVTM and CDR2 as ANQGSEA. The CDR3 coding sequence is TGCAGCGTCGTGGGGGGATTACCTGGAAACACCATATATTTT. This sequence encodes CSVVGGLPGNTIYF.

This clonotype was picked up many times. The chain has TRBV12-3 or TRBV12-4 and TRBJ2-4, with D hard to call. Trimming stripped 6 bases from V and 7 bases from J, with 10 bases between. The CDR3 has 12 residues. The CDR3 DNA is TGTGCCAGCAGCCGCGCCGATAACATTCAGTACTTC. Its protein product is CASSRADNIQYF.

This clonotype occurred once. A much larger clone lies a single base off, so this may be a read error. The rearrangement uses TRBV7-9 and TRBJ1-2; D gene unclear. The CDR3 covers 15 residues. CDR1 is SEHNR and CDR2 is FQNEAQ in the germline V gene (reference sequence). Trimming left V 5 bases short and J 4 bases short, with 17 bases between. This CDR3 reads CASSPYLRRAYGYTF. The CDR3 bases are TGTGCCAGCAGCCCGTACTTGCGGAGGGCCTATGGCTACACCTTC.